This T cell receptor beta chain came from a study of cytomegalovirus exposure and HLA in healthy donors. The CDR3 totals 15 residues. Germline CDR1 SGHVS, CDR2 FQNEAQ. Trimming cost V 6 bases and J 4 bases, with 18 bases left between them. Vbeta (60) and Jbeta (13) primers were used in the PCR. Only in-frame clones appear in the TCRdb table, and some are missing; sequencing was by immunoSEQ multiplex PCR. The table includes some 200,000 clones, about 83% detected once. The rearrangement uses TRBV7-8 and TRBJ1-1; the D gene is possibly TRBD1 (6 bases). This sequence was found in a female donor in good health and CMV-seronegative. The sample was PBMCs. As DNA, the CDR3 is TGTGCCAGCAGTCGCCTCAGGGGAGAGGTCACTGAAGCTTTCTTT. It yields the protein CASSRLRGEVTEAFF. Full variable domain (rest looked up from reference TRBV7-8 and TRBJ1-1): GAGVSQSPRYKVAKRGQDVALRCDPISGHVSLFWYQQALGQGPEFLTYFQNEAQLDKSGLPSDRFFAERPEGSVSTLKIQRTQQEDSAVYLCASSRLRGEVTEAFFGQGTRLTVV.